This paragraph reports one TCR beta chain. This sample was taken from a study of T cell responses to AZD1222 COVID-19 vaccine. CDR1 and CDR2 from the germline V gene are SGHRS and YFSETQ. The trim removed 4 bases at V and 7 bases at J, leaving 16 bases unmatched. The CDR3 runs 16 residues. Generated by immunoSEQ multiplex PCR, the TCRdb table keeps only in-frame clones and is missing some. Counted here are about 84,000 clones, 75% to 90% occurring once; the ten biggest clones make up just over 30%. Sample: peripheral blood, taken on day 0 of AZD1222 vaccination. This TCR came from an adult in good health. The chain joins TRBV5-1 to TRBJ1-2; 7 bases are a match to TRBD1. The CDR3 DNA reads TGCGCCAGCAGCCCTCGCGAGGGGGCGCTTGGGGGTGGCTACACCTTC. This gives the protein CASSPREGALGGGYTF.